Below are 2 T cell receptor beta chains sequenced from a single sample in a study of T cells in Graves' hyperthyroidism and ophthalmopathy. Amplification of TCR beta CDR3 regions used RNA as the template. A set of HTBI primers served as the primers for a first-round RT-PCR of the TCR CDR3. A single record per CDR3 protein comes from TCRdb applying MiXCR to the multiplex PCR reads. Of around 620,000 distinct CDR3 sequences in the sample, roughly 17% are singletons; the top ten hold 3% to 4%. The material sequenced was blood. The receptors were sampled from a woman aged 30 to 39 with Graves' hyperthyroidism.

Worth noting for this clonotype: This may be a read error, as it is one base from a much larger clone. This chain joins TRBV18 and TRBJ1-1; D perhaps matches TRBD1 (5 bases). V dropped 4 bases and J dropped 1 base, with 16 bases sitting between them. The germline gives CDR1 KGHSH, CDR2 LQKENI. The CDR3 contains 16 residues. CDR3 sequence reads: CASSRSHTGENTEAFF. Here the CDR3 DNA reads TGTGCCAGCTCACGAAGCCACACAGGCGAGAACACTGAAGCTTTCTTT.

This clonotype has ten or more counts. This chain connects TRBV12-3 or TRBV12-4 to TRBJ1-6; maybe TRBD1 (6 bases). V was clipped by 2 bases and J by 9 bases, with 14 bases between them. This CDR3 comprises 15 residues. In DNA, the CDR3 is TGTGCCAGCAGTTTATCGACGAGGGGGGCTTCACCCCTCCACTTT. Translation gives CASSLSTRGASPLHF.